What follows is one T cell receptor (beta chain) and its context. What this receptor recognizes is not known. Reads for this sample came from an Illumina HiSeq 2000. 5'RACE template switching, by which a universal primer site and unique molecular identifiers were added, was used to make TCR beta cDNA libraries. Synthesis of cDNA was primed from the TCR beta constant segment and was followed by two consecutive PCR amplification steps. The original pipeline was this. MIGEC was used to demultiplex reads and group the reads by UMI, and MiTCR was used to assemble and quantify clonotypes. Only TCR cDNA sequences supported by at least two reads were kept to exclude erroneous sequences. The tcR package was used for downstream repertoire analysis, and clonotypes were matched between fractions using CDR3 nucleotide sequence together with V segment. VDJmatch was used to annotate antigen specificity against VDJdb, with one amino acid substitution in CDR3 permitted. After reprocessing by TCRdb, each CDR3 protein sequence is one entry, and no DNA is given. TCRdb's processing, not the authors' own work, is the source of the V and J calls. The sample has about 460,000 distinct CDR3 sequences on record. The ten top clones hold more than 1.4% of the sample.

The CDR3 has 15 amino acids, counting the end cysteine and phenylalanine. Only the protein is on record. CDR1 and CDR2 were assigned from the germline V gene (reference sequence) as SEHNR and FQNEAQ. To determine HCMV serostatus, a commercial ELISA kit was used to detect HCMV-specific IgG in serum. Ficoll density gradient centrifugation was used to isolate peripheral blood mononuclear cells from blood. This sample was taken from a study of T cells expressing NK-cell markers (TCRdb year 2020). Concerning the study at large: Seven or eight donors provided sorted CD3+CD56+NKG2C+, CD3+CD56+NKG2C- and CD3+CD56-NKG2C+ T-cell subsets, whose TCR beta-chain repertoires were profiled. Of the eight sequenced donors, seven were found to be HCMV-seropositive and one was found to be HCMV-seronegative. The eight sequenced donors were randomly selected healthy volunteers, three men and five women. Illumina HiSeq 2000/2500, MiSeq or NextSeq was used to sequence libraries as 2 x 150 bp reads. Overall results and qualifications from the work: Those dominant clonotypes were again the most abundant among CD3+CD56-NKG2C+ cells in a few donors, at about 25-65%. For about 6 donors, the dominant CD3+CD56+NKG2C+ clonotypes were among the top 10 CD8+ clonotypes and accounted for about 1.0-7.0% of CD8+ T cells. Whether the expanded NKG2C-expressing T cell clones were specific for HCMV antigens was left unclear.

Sequencing was carried out using blood T cells: a sorted CD56 or NKG2C T cell subset, CD4+ or CD8+ T cells, or bulk PBMC T cells (not recorded which). Recombination connected TRBV7-9 to TRBJ2-1; without DNA, the TCRdb call of TRBD1 cannot be checked. The TCR comes from a woman aged 45-65 years in good health. Donor details come from another sample of the same person, matched by shared clones. The CDR3 region reads CASSLGGVFYNEQFF.